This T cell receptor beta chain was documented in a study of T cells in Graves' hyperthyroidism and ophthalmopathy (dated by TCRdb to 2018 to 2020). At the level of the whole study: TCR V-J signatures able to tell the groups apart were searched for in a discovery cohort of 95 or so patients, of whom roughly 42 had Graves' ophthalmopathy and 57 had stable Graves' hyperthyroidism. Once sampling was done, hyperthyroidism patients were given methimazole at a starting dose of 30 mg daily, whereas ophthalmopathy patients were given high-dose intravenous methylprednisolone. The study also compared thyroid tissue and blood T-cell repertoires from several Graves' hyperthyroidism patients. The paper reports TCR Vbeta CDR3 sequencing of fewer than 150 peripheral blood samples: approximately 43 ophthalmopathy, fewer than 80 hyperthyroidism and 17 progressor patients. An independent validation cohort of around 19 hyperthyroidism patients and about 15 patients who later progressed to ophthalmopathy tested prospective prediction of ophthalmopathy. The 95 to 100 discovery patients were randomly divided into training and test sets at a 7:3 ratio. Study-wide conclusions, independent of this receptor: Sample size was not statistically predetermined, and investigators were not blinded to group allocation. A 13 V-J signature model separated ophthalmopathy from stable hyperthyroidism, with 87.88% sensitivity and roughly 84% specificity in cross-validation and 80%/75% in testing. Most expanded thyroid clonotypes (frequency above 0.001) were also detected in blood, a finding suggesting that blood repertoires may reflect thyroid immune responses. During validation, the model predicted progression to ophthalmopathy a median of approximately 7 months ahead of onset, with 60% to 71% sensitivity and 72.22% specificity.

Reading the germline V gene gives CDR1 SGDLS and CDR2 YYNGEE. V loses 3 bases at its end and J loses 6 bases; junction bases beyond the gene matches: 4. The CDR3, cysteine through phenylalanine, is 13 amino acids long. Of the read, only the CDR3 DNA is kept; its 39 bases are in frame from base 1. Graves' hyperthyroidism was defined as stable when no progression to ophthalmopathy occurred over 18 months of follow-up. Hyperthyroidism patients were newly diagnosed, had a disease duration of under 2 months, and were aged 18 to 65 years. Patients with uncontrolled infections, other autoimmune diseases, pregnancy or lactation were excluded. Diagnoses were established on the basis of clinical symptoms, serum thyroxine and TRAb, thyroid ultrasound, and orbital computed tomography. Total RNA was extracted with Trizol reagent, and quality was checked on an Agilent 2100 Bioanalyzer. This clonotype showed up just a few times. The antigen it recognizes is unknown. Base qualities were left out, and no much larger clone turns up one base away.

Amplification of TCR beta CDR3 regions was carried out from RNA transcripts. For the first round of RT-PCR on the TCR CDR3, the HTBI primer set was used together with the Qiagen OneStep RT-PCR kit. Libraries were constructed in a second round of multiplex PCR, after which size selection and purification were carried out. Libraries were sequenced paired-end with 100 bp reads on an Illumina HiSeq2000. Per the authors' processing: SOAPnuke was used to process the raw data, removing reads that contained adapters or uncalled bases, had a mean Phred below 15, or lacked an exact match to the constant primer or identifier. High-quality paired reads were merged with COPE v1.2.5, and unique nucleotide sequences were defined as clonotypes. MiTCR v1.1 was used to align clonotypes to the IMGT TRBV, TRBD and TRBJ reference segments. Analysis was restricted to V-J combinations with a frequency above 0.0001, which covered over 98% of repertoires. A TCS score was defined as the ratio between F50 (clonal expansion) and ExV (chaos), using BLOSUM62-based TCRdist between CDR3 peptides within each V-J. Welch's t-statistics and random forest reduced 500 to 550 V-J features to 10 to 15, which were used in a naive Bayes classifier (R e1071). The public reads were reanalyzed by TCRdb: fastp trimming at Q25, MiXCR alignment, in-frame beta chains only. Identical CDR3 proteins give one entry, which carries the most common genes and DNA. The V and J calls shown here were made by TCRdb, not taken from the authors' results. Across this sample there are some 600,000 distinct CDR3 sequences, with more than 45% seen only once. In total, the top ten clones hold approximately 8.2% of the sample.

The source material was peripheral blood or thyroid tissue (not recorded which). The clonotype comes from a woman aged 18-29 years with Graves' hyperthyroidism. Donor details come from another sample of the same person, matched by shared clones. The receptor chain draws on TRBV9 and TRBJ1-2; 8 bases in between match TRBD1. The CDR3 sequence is CASSDQTGDGYTF. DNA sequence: TGTGCCAGCAGCGACCAGACAGGGGATGGCTACACCTTC.